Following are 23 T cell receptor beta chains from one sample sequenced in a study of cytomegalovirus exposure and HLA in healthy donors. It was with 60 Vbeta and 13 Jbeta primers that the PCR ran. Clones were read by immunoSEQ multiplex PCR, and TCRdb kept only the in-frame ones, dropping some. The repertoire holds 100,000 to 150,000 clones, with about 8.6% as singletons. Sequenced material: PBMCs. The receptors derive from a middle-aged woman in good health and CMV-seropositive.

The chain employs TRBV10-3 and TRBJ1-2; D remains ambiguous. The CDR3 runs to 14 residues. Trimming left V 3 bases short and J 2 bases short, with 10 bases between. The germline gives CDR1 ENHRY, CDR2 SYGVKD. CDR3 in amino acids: CAISDPRENYGYTF. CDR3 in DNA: TGTGCCATCAGTGATCCGAGGGAGAACTATGGCTACACCTTC.

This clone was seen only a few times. The CDR3 DNA is TGTGCCTGGGCAACAGGGAAATTCATCAGTGAAGCTTTCTTT. Amino acid sequence: CAWATGKFISEAFF. This chain links TRBV30 with TRBJ1-1; D is possibly TRBD1 (6 bases). The CDR3 is 14 amino acids. The ends were cut back, 5 bases at V and 7 bases at J, with 20 bases in the middle. The germline V gene encodes CDR1 GTSNPN and CDR2 SVGIG (reference sequence).

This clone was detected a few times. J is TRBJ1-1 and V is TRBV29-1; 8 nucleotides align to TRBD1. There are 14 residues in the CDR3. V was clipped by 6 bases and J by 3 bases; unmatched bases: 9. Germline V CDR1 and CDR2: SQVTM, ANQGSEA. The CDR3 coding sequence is TGCAGCGTCGCAGAGGACAGGGTGCACACTGAAGCTTTCTTT. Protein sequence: CSVAEDRVHTEAFF.

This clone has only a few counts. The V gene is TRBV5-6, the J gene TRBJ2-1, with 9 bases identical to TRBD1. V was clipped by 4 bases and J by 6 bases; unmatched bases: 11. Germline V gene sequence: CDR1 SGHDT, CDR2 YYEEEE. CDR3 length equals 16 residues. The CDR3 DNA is TGTGCCAGCAGCGCTATCGGACAGGGGACCGCCAATGAGCAGTTCTTC. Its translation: CASSAIGQGTANEQFF.

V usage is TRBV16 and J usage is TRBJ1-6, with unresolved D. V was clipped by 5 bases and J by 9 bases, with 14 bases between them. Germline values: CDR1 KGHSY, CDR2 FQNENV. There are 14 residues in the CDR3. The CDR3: CASSTQRESSPLHF. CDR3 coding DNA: TGTGCCAGCAGCACCCAAAGGGAGAGTTCACCCCTCCACTTT. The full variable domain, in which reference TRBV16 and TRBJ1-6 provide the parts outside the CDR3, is GEEVAQTPKHLVRGEGQKAKLYCAPIKGHSYVFWYQQVLKNEFKFLISFQNENVFDETGMPKERFSAKCLPNSPCSLEIQATKLEDSAVYFCASSTQRESSPLHFGNGTRLTVT.

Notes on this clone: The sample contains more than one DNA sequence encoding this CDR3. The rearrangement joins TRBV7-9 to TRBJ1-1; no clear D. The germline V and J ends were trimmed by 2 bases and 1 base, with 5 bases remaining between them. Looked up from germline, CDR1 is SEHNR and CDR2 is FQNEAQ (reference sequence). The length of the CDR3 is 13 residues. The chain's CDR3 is CASSLQENTEAFF. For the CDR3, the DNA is TGTGCCAGCAGCTTACAGGAGAACACTGAAGCTTTCTTT.

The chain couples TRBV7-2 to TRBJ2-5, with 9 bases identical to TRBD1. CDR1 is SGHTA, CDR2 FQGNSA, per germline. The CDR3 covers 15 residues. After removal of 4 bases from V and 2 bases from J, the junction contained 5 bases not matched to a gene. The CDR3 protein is CASSSGTGWQETQYF. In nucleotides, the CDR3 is TGTGCCAGCAGCTCCGGGACAGGGTGGCAAGAGACCCAGTACTTC.

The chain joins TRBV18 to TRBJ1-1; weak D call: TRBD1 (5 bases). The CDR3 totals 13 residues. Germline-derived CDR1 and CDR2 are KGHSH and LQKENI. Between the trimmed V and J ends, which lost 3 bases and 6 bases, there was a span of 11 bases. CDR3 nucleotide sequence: TGTGCCAGCTCACCTGTCCGGACACCTGAAGCTTTCTTT. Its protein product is CASSPVRTPEAFF.

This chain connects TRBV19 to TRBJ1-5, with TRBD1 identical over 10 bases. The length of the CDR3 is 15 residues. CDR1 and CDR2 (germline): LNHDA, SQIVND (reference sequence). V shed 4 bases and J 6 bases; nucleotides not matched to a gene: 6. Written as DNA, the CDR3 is TGTGCCAGTAGTACGGGACAGGGGAGCGGTCAGCCCCAGCATTTT. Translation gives CASSTGQGSGQPQHF.

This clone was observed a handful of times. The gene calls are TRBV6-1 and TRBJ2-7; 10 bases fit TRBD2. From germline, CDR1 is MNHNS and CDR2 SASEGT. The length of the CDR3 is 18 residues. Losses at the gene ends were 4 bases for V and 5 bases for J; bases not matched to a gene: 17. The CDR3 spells CASSVPEGVGTSAHEQYF. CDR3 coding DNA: TGTGCCAGCAGTGTCCCCGAGGGGGTGGGGACTAGCGCCCACGAGCAGTACTTC.

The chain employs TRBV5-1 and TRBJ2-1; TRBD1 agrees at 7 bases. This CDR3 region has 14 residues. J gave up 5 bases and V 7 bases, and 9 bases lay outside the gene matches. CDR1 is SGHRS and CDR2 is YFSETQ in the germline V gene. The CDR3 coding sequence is TGCGCCAGCGGAAGACAGGGAGTAAACAATGAGCAGTTCTTC. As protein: CASGRQGVNNEQFF.

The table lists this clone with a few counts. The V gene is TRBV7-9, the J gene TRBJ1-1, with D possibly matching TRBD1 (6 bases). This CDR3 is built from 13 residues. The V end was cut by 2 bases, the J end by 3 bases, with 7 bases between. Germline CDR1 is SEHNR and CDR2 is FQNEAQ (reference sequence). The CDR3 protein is CASSLNRDTEAFF. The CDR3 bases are TGTGCCAGCAGCTTAAACAGGGACACTGAAGCTTTCTTT.

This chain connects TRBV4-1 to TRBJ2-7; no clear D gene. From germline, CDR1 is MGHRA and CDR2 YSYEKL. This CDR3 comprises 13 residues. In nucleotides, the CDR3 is TGCGACAGAAGCCAAGTTGGCAACTACGAGCAGTACGTC. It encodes CDRSQVGNYEQYV.

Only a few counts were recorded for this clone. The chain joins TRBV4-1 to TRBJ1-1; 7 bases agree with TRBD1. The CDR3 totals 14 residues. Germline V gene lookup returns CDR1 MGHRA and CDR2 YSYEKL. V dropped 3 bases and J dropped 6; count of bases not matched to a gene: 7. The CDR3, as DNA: TGCGCCAGCAGCCACCCTTTACAGGGGCCTGAAGCTTTCTTT. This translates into CASSHPLQGPEAFF.

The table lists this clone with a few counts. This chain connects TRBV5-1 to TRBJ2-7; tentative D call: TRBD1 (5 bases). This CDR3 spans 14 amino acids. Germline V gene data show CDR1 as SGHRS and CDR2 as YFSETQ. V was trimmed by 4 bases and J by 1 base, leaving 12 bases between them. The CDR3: CASSPHQGSYEQYF. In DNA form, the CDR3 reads TGCGCCAGCAGCCCGCACCAGGGTTCCTACGAGCAGTACTTC.

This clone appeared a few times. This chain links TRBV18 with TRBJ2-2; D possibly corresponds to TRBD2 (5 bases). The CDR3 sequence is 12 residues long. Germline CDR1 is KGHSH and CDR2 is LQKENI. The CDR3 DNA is TGTGCTCTACGGGGGAACACCGGGGAGCTGTTTTTT. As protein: CALRGNTGELFF.

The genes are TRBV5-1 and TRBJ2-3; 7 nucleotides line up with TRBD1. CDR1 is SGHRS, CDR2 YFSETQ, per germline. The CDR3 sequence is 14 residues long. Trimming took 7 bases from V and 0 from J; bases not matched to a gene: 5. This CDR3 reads CASGPGQSTDTQYF. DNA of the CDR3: TGCGCCAGCGGTCCGGGACAGAGCACAGATACGCAGTATTTT.

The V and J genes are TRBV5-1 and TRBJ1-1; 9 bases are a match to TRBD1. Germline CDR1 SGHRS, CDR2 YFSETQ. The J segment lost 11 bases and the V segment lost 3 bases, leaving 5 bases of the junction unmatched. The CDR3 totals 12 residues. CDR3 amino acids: CASSYTGGTAFF. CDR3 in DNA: TGCGCCAGCAGCTATACAGGGGGCACGGCTTTCTTT.

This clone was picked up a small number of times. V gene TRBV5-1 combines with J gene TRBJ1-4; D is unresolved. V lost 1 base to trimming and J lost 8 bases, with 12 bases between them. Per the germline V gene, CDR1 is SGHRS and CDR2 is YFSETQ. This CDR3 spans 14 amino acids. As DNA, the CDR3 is TGCGCCAGCAGCTTGCTTGGGCGGGAGGAAAAACTGTTTTTT. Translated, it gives CASSLLGREEKLFF.

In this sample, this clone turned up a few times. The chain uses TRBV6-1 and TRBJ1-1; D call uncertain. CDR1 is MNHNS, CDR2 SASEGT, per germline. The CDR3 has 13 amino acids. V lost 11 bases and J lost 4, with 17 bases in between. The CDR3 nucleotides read TGTGCCGGGAGCGAGAAGGAAATCACTGAAGCTTTCTTT. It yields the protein CAGSEKEITEAFF.

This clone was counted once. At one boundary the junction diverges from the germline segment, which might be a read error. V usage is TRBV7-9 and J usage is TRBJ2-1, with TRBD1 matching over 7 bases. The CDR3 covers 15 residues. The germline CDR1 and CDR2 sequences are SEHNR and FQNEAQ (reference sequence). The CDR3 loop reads CAVVGDRGSYNEQFF. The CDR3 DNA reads TGCGCCGTGGTGGGGGACAGAGGCTCGTACAATGAGCAGTTCTTC. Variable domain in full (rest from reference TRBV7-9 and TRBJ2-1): DTGVSQNPRHKITKRGQNVTFRCDPISEHNRLYWYRQTLGQGPEFLTYFQNEAQLEKSRLLSDRFSAERPKGSFSTLEIQRTEQGDSAMYLCAVVGDRGSYNEQFFGPGTRLTVL.

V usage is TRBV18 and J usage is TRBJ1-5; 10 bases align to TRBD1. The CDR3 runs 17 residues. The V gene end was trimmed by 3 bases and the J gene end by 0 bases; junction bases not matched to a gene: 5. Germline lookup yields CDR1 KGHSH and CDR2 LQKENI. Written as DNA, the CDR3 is TGTGCCAGCTCACCTCGGACAGGGGGATATAGCAATCAGCCCCAGCATTTT. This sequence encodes CASSPRTGGYSNQPQHF.

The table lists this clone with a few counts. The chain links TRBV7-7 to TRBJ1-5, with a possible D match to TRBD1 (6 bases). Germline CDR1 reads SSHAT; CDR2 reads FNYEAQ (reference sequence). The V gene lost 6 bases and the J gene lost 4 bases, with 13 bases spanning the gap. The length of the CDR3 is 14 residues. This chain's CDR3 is CASRLQGRNQPQHF. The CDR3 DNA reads TGTGCCAGCAGACTCCAGGGGCGGAATCAGCCCCAGCATTTT. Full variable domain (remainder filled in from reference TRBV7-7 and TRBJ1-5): GAGVSQSPRYKVTKRGQDVTLRCDPISSHATLYWYQQALGQGPEFLTYFNYEAQPDKSGLPSDRFSAERPEGSISTLTIQRTEQRDSAMYRCASRLQGRNQPQHFGDGTRLSIL.